What follows are 22 T cell receptor beta chains derived from one specimen sequenced in a study of high-grade serous ovarian cancer treatment subgroups. Tumor samples were obtained before definitive surgery or chemotherapy. Method: immunoSEQ multiplex PCR; TCRdb's copy keeps in-frame clones and lacks some. The sample records thousands of clones, approximately 70% being singletons. The sample comprised tumor tissue. The receptors here all came from a human donor with high-grade serous ovarian cancer.

The V call is TRBV15, the J call TRBJ1-5; D ambiguous. V gave up 1 base and J gave up 6 bases, with 10 bases separating them. CDR1 and CDR2 (germline): LNHNV, YYDKDF (reference sequence). The CDR3 totals 14 residues. This CDR3 is CATSRGEEGQPQHF. CDR3 in DNA: TGTGCCACCAGCAGAGGTGAGGAGGGTCAGCCCCAGCATTTT.

DNA of the CDR3: TGCGCCAGCAGCTACCAGGGGAGGGGTACCGGGGAGCTGTTTTTT. Protein product: CASSYQGRGTGELFF. V gene TRBV5-1 combines with J gene TRBJ2-2, with D tentatively TRBD2 (7 bases). Germline V gene data show CDR1 as SGHRS and CDR2 as YFSETQ. V lost 3 bases and J lost 5, with 14 bases in between. CDR3 size: 15 residues.

This clone was seen only a few times. Other nucleotide sequences from this sample produce the same CDR3. The chain joins TRBV4-1 to TRBJ2-3; 9 nucleotides line up with TRBD1. Germline V lookup: CDR1 MGHRA, CDR2 YSYEKL. Losses at the gene ends were 5 bases for V and 0 bases for J; bases not matched to a gene: 3. The CDR3 sequence is 15 residues long. The CDR3 loop is CASSDTGGSTDTQYF. The CDR3 region has the DNA TGCGCCAGCAGCGACACAGGGGGCAGCACAGATACGCAGTATTTT.

The chain employs TRBV5-1 and TRBJ2-2; 7 bases are shared with TRBD1. The germline CDR1 and CDR2 sequences are SGHRS and YFSETQ. The CDR3 has 14 residues. J gave up 5 bases and V 6 bases, and 7 bases lay outside the gene matches. In nucleotides, the CDR3 is TGCGCCAGCAAAGGAACAGGGGAAACCGGGGAGCTGTTTTTT. It yields the protein CASKGTGETGELFF.

The chain combines TRBV2 with TRBJ2-1; D gene uncertain. The CDR3 totals 13 residues. Germline V CDR1 and CDR2: SNHLY, FYNNEI. Here the CDR3 reads CAGSPGPYNEQFF. The CDR3 region has the DNA TGTGCTGGGTCTCCCGGGCCCTACAATGAGCAGTTCTTC.

This clone was detected a few times. The chain carries TRBV5-1 and TRBJ2-2; D is uncertain. CDR1 is SGHRS, CDR2 YFSETQ, per germline. Trimming shortened V by 1 base and J by 10 bases, and 14 bases separated the two germline ends. The CDR3 totals 14 residues. CDR3 DNA sequence: TGCGCCAGCAGCTTGAACCGCGGCCCCCCGGAGCTGTTTTTT. Translated: CASSLNRGPPELFF.

This clone appeared once. This chain uses TRBV10-2 with TRBJ2-7; D unclear. In germline, CDR1 is WSHSY, CDR2 SAAADI. The CDR3 runs 12 residues. V lost 1 base and J lost 2, with 3 bases in between. This CDR3 is CASSEFPYEQYF. CDR3 DNA: TGCGCCAGCAGTGAGTTCCCCTACGAGCAGTACTTC.

The chain joins TRBV10-1 to TRBJ2-1, with 8 bases that match TRBD2. Germline V lookup: CDR1 WNHNN, CDR2 SYGVQD (reference sequence). J lost 5 bases, V lost 3 bases, and 6 bases had no gene match. There are 15 residues in the CDR3. The DNA of the CDR3 is TGCGCCAGCAGTGAAGTAAGCGGGAGTAACAATGAGCAGTTCTTC. Its translation is CASSEVSGSNNEQFF.

The J gene is TRBJ2-7, the V gene TRBV6-1; 8 positions agree with TRBD1. The V segment lost 5 bases and the J segment 7 bases; nucleotides outside the gene matches: 10. Per germline, CDR1 MNHNS and CDR2 SASEGT. There are 14 residues in the CDR3. CDR3 sequence (DNA): TGTGCCAGCAGTTATACGACAGGGGCGCGGGAGCAGTACGTC. Its translation is CASSYTTGAREQYV.

The rearrangement links TRBV6-5 to TRBJ2-7, with D perhaps being TRBD1 or TRBD2 (6 bases each). Per germline, CDR1 MNHEY and CDR2 SVGAGI. Trimming left V 2 bases short and J 5 bases short, with 10 bases between. The CDR3 loop spans 13 amino acids. CDR3 protein: CASSYRGADEQYF. Written as DNA, the CDR3 is TGTGCCAGCAGTTACAGGGGGGCGGACGAGCAGTACTTC.

The gene calls are TRBV4-2 and TRBJ2-3; the D gene could be TRBD1 or TRBD2 (5 bases each). Germline loops: CDR1 LGHNA, CDR2 YNFKEQ. The length of the CDR3 is 16 residues. V lost 0 bases and J lost 4, with 14 bases in between. The CDR3: CASSQDWGQGADTQYF. CDR3 nucleotides: TGTGCCAGCAGCCAAGATTGGGGCCAGGGAGCAGATACGCAGTATTTT.

In this sample, this clone turned up a few times. The CDR3 loop reads CASRLRCSGRLWQYV. The CDR3 coding sequence is TGTGCAAGTCGCTTAAGGTGTAGCGGGAGACTTTGGCAGTACGTC. This chain connects TRBV12-2 to TRBJ2-7; no check of the table's D call, TRBD2, against the DNA was made. TRBV12-2 is deemed a pseudogene. The CDR3 consists of 15 residues.

The chain recombines TRBV5-1 with TRBJ2-7, with D tentatively TRBD2 (5 bases). The CDR3 has 15 residues. V dropped 3 bases and J dropped 0 bases, with 13 bases sitting between them. Per the germline V gene, CDR1 is SGHRS and CDR2 is YFSETQ. For the CDR3, the DNA is TGCGCCAGCAGCTCAGCGGTGATTAGCTCCTACGAGCAGTACTTC. As protein: CASSSAVISSYEQYF.

This clone was detected once. The V call is TRBV27, the J call TRBJ2-7, with a possible D match to TRBD2 (6 bases). The V and J ends lost 8 bases and 7 bases respectively, with 21 bases between them. Germline V CDR1 and CDR2: MNHEY, SMNVEV (reference sequence). This CDR3 comprises 14 residues. CDR3 nucleotides: TGTGCCAGCCGTACAGCGGGCCAAGTGAGGGAGCAGTACTTC. Translation gives CASRTAGQVREQYF.

The rearrangement links TRBV4-1 to TRBJ1-5; no clear D gene. The germline V and J ends were trimmed by 1 base and 0 bases, with 4 bases remaining between them. Germline assignment: CDR1 MGHRA and CDR2 YSYEKL. The length of the CDR3 is 14 residues. This CDR3 is CASSQVGSNQPQHF. The CDR3 DNA sequence: TGCGCCAGCAGCCAAGTGGGTAGCAATCAGCCCCAGCATTTT.

The chain uses TRBV30 and TRBJ1-4; tentatively, D is TRBD1 (5 bases). Germline V gene data show CDR1 as GTSNPN and CDR2 as SVGIG (reference sequence). This CDR3 is 17 amino acids long. Trimming took 1 base from V and 0 from J, leaving 15 bases between them. CDR3 loop: CAWSANHDSATNEKLFF. The CDR3 region has the DNA TGTGCCTGGAGTGCTAATCATGACAGTGCAACTAATGAAAAACTGTTTTTT.

This chain uses TRBV2 with TRBJ2-7; TRBD1 agrees at 8 bases. With 5 bases clipped from V and 4 bases from J, the junction kept 4 bases outside the gene matches. The CDR3 is made up of 13 amino acids. Per the germline V gene, CDR1 is SNHLY and CDR2 is FYNNEI. The CDR3: CASSSDRVYEQYF. CDR3 coding DNA: TGTGCCAGCAGTTCGGACAGGGTTTACGAGCAGTACTTC. The entire variable domain, with the rest obtained from reference TRBV2 and TRBJ2-7, is as follows: EPEVTQTPSHQVTQMGQEVILRCVPISNHLYFYWYRQILGQKVEFLVSFYNNEISEKSEIFDDQFSVERPDGSNFTLKIRSTKLEDSAMYFCASSSDRVYEQYFGPGTRLTVT.

This clone ranks as large. The J gene is TRBJ1-1, the V gene TRBV4-2; unclear D gene. With 1 base removed from V and 1 base from J, the gap between germline ends came to 10 bases. The CDR3 loop spans 15 amino acids. The germline V gene has CDR1 LGHNA and CDR2 YNFKEQ. The CDR3 sequence is CASSQVFKGNTEAFF. The CDR3 DNA follows: TGTGCCAGCAGCCAAGTGTTTAAGGGGAACACTGAAGCTTTCTTT.

This chain uses TRBV10-3 with TRBJ2-3, with 12 bases that match TRBD1. This CDR3 region has 16 residues. V was pared by 4 bases and J by 2 bases, with 4 bases of the junction left unmatched. From germline, CDR1 is ENHRY and CDR2 SYGVKD. This chain's CDR3 is CAISGDRGPNTDTQYF. The CDR3 bases are TGTGCCATCAGTGGGGACAGGGGGCCAAACACAGATACGCAGTATTTT.

The gene calls are TRBV5-1 and TRBJ2-1; 9 bases line up with TRBD1. V shed 7 bases and J 5 bases; nucleotides not matched to a gene: 7. Per the germline V gene, CDR1 is SGHRS and CDR2 is YFSETQ. The CDR3 is 14 amino acids. For the CDR3, the DNA is TGCGCCAGCGGTAAGACAGGGGGGGACAATGAGCAGTTCTTC. It is translated as CASGKTGGDNEQFF.

This clone was counted a single time. The gene calls are TRBV7-2 and TRBJ2-5, with no clear D. The CDR3 has 14 amino acids. Germline V CDR1 and CDR2: SGHTA, FQGNSA. The V and J ends lost 5 bases and 1 base respectively, with 11 bases between them. The CDR3 DNA sequence: TGTGCCAGCAGCGTCCCTAGTGGCCAAGAGACCCAGTACTTC. It codes for CASSVPSGQETQYF.

The CDR3, as DNA: TGTGCCAGCAGCACCGACTCTGGAAACACCATATATTTT. Amino acid sequence: CASSTDSGNTIYF. The chain links TRBV11-1 to TRBJ1-3, with no clear D. Germline CDR1 reads SGHAT; CDR2 reads FQDESV (reference sequence). This CDR3 region has 13 residues. V lost 5 bases and J 0 bases, leaving 5 bases between the germline ends.